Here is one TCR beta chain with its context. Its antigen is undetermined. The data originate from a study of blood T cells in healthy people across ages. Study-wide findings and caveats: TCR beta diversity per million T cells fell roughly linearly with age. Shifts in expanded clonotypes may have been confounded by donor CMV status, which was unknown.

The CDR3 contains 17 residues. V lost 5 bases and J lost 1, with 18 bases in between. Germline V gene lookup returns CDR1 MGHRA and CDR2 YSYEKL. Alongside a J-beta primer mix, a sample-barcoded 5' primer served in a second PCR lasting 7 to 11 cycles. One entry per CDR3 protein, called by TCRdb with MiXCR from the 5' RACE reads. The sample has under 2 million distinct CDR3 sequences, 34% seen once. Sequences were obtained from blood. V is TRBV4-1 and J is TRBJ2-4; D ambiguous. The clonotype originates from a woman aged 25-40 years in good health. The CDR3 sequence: CASSSLPLAVAKNIQYF. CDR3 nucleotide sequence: TGCGCCAGCAGCTCCCTCCCTCTGGCGGTCGCCAAAAACATTCAGTACTTC.